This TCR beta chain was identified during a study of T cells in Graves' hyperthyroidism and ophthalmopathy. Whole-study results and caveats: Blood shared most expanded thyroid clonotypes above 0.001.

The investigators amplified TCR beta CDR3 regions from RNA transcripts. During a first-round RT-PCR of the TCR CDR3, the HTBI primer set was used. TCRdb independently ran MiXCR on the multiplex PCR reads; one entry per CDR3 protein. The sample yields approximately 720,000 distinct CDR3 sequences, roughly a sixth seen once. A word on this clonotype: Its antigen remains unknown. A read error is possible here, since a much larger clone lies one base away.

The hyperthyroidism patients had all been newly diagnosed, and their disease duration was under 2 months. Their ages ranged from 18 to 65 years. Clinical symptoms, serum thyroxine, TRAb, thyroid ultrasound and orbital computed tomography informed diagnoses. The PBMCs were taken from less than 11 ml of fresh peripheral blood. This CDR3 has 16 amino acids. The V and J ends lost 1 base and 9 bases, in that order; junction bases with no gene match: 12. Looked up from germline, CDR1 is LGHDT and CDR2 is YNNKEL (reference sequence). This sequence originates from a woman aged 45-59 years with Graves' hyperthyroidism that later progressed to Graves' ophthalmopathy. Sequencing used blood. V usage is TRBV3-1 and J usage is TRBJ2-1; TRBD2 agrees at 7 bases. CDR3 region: CASSQVWLAEGSEQFF. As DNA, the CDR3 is TGTGCCAGCAGCCAAGTATGGCTAGCGGAAGGGAGTGAGCAGTTCTTC.